This is a list of T cell receptor beta chains from one sample in a study of blood T cell repertoires in COVID-19. Sequencing used immunoSEQ multiplex PCR; TCRdb keeps in-frame clones, though not all of them. The data contain around 130,000 clones, around 82% of them seen just once; the ten biggest clones take up over 7%. Sequencing used peripheral blood. The receptors shown here come from a human donor in a cohort sampled during active COVID-19. Each CDR3 is given with its conserved first and last residue. A D gene is named only where the DNA matches it firmly. The size of a clone is reported for some rows only, either as once, few or many, or as a class for expanded clones.

d_call: TRBD1
j_call: TRBJ1-2
clone_size: .
v_call: TRBV4-1
cdr3_aa: CASSQPDRENYGYTF
cdr3_nt: TGCGCCAGCAGCCAACCGGACAGGGAGAACTATGGCTACACCTTC

d_call: .
j_call: TRBJ1-6
clone_size: .
v_call: TRBV9
cdr3_aa: CASSVEGVPNSPLHF
cdr3_nt: TGTGCCAGCAGCGTAGAGGGAGTACCAAATTCACCCCTCCACTTT

d_call: .
j_call: TRBJ1-1
clone_size: .
v_call: TRBV5-1
cdr3_aa: CARKIRPALGGVLEAFF
cdr3_nt: TGCGCCAGGAAAATCAGACCAGCCTTGGGGGGGGTACTTGAAGCTTTCTTT

d_call: TRBD1
j_call: TRBJ2-4
clone_size: .
v_call: TRBV7-9
cdr3_aa: CASSPPLRQGAGKNIQYF
cdr3_nt: TGTGCCAGCAGCCCACCACTCCGGCAGGGGGCTGGCAAAAACATTCAGTACTTC

d_call: .
j_call: TRBJ2-1
clone_size: once
v_call: TRBV5-1
cdr3_aa: CASSLGRVGVNEQFF
cdr3_nt: TGCGCCAGCAGCTTGGGGAGGGTCGGAGTGAATGAGCAGTTCTTC

d_call: .
j_call: TRBJ2-2
clone_size: many
v_call: TRBV5-5
cdr3_aa: CASSQQGTGELFF
cdr3_nt: TGTGCCAGCAGCCAACAGGGTACCGGGGAGCTGTTTTTT

d_call: TRBD1
j_call: TRBJ1-3
clone_size: .
v_call: TRBV19
cdr3_aa: CASKPGQAGNTIYF
cdr3_nt: TGTGCCAGTAAACCCGGACAGGCTGGAAACACCATATATTTT

d_call: .
j_call: TRBJ1-1
clone_size: many
v_call: TRBV5-3
cdr3_aa: CDGNCGGNTEAFF
cdr3_nt: TGTGACGGCAATTGTGGAGGGAACACTGAAGCTTTCTTT

d_call: .
j_call: TRBJ2-3
clone_size: medium-sized
v_call: TRBV5-6
cdr3_aa: CASSLSRRGQYF
cdr3_nt: TGTGCCAGCAGCTTGAGCCGCAGGGGGCAGTATTTT

d_call: TRBD1
j_call: TRBJ2-1
clone_size: .
v_call: TRBV9
cdr3_aa: CASSADRSSYNEQFF
cdr3_nt: TGTGCCAGCAGCGCGGACAGGAGTTCCTACAATGAGCAGTTCTTC

d_call: TRBD2
j_call: TRBJ2-5
clone_size: .
v_call: TRBV6-5
cdr3_aa: CASSRTSGGQETQYF
cdr3_nt: TGTGCCAGCAGTCGGACTAGCGGGGGCCAAGAGACCCAGTACTTC

d_call: .
j_call: TRBJ1-2
clone_size: .
v_call: TRBV28
cdr3_aa: CASRAPDSPYGYTF
cdr3_nt: TGTGCCAGCAGAGCCCCTGACAGCCCCTATGGCTACACCTTC

d_call: .
j_call: TRBJ1-1
clone_size: once
v_call: TRBV2
cdr3_aa: CASSVPSNTEAFF
cdr3_nt: TGTGCCAGCAGTGTTCCGTCGAACACTGAAGCTTTCTTT

d_call: .
j_call: TRBJ1-6
clone_size: .
v_call: TRBV20-1
cdr3_aa: CSASRRGGNNSPLHF
cdr3_nt: TGCAGTGCTAGTCGAAGGGGGGGAAATAATTCACCCCTCCACTTT

d_call: .
j_call: TRBJ1-1
clone_size: .
v_call: TRBV19
cdr3_aa: CASTPAGIAEAFF
cdr3_nt: TGTGCCAGTACCCCAGCAGGGATCGCTGAAGCTTTCTTT

d_call: .
j_call: TRBJ2-3
clone_size: few
v_call: TRBV21-1
cdr3_aa: CASSKALLAGKSTDTQYF
cdr3_nt: TGTGCCAGCAGCAAAGCGCTACTAGCGGGGAAAAGCACAGATACGCAGTATTTT

d_call: TRBD1
j_call: TRBJ2-7
clone_size: .
v_call: TRBV7-2
cdr3_aa: CASSLAVTGGEQYF
cdr3_nt: TGTGCCAGCAGCTTAGCGGTGACAGGGGGAGAGCAGTACTTC

d_call: TRBD2
j_call: TRBJ2-7
clone_size: .
v_call: TRBV5-5
cdr3_aa: CASSSPTSLYEQYF
cdr3_nt: TGTGCCAGCAGCTCTCCGACTAGCCTCTACGAGCAGTACTTC

d_call: TRBD1
j_call: TRBJ2-2
clone_size: .
v_call: TRBV24-1
cdr3_aa: CATSGDRLTNTGELFF
cdr3_nt: TGTGCCACCAGTGGGGACAGGCTCACGAACACCGGGGAGCTGTTTTTT

d_call: .
j_call: TRBJ2-2
clone_size: .
v_call: TRBV5-1
cdr3_aa: CASSLEQGLLHNGELFF
cdr3_nt: TGCGCCAGCAGCTTGGAACAGGGCTTACTTCATAACGGGGAGCTGTTTTTT

d_call: TRBD1
j_call: TRBJ1-1
clone_size: .
v_call: TRBV2
cdr3_aa: CASSAEDRGIRSEAFF
cdr3_nt: TGTGCCAGCAGTGCAGAGGACAGGGGCATTCGTTCTGAAGCTTTCTTT

d_call: .
j_call: TRBJ1-1
clone_size: .
v_call: TRBV11-1
cdr3_aa: CASSLAGENTEAFF
cdr3_nt: TGTGCCAGCAGCTTAGCAGGGGAGAACACTGAAGCTTTCTTT

d_call: TRBD1
j_call: TRBJ1-1
clone_size: .
v_call: TRBV19
cdr3_aa: CASTPGGARNTEAFF
cdr3_nt: TGTGCCAGTACCCCAGGGGGCGCCCGGAACACTGAAGCTTTCTTT

d_call: .
j_call: TRBJ1-2
clone_size: .
v_call: TRBV13
cdr3_aa: CASSPPGSNYGYTF
cdr3_nt: TGTGCCAGCAGCCCCCCCGGGTCTAACTATGGCTACACCTTC

d_call: TRBD2
j_call: TRBJ2-7
clone_size: .
v_call: TRBV10-3
cdr3_aa: CAIHPAGVSTYEQYF
cdr3_nt: TGTGCCATCCATCCAGCGGGGGTTTCCACCTACGAGCAGTACTTC

d_call: .
j_call: TRBJ2-2
clone_size: .
v_call: TRBV28
cdr3_aa: CASSLYASANTGELFF
cdr3_nt: TGTGCCAGCAGTTTATACGCGAGCGCAAACACCGGGGAGCTGTTTTTT

d_call: .
j_call: TRBJ2-1
clone_size: .
v_call: TRBV7-6
cdr3_aa: CASSLAQGRYNEQFF
cdr3_nt: TGTGCCAGCAGCCTTGCCCAGGGTCGTTACAATGAGCAGTTCTTC

d_call: .
j_call: TRBJ1-1
clone_size: .
v_call: TRBV5-1
cdr3_aa: CASSSAVFTEAFF
cdr3_nt: TGCGCCAGCAGCTCAGCGGTATTTACTGAAGCTTTCTTT

d_call: .
j_call: TRBJ2-7
clone_size: .
v_call: TRBV3-1/TRBV3-2
cdr3_aa: CASSQAVGTSGEQYF
cdr3_nt: TGTGCCAGCAGCCAAGCCGTCGGGACTTCTGGCGAGCAGTACTTC

d_call: .
j_call: TRBJ2-7
clone_size: .
v_call: TRBV6-5
cdr3_aa: CASRTGTTSSYEQYF
cdr3_nt: TGTGCCAGCAGAACCGGGACAACCAGCTCCTACGAGCAGTACTTC

d_call: TRBD1
j_call: TRBJ2-3
clone_size: .
v_call: TRBV2
cdr3_aa: CASSRTGGRDTQYF
cdr3_nt: TGTGCCAGCAGTAGGACAGGGGGTAGAGATACGCAGTATTTT

d_call: TRBD2
j_call: TRBJ2-1
clone_size: .
v_call: TRBV10-1
cdr3_aa: CASSVSSGVDEQFF
cdr3_nt: TGCGCCAGCAGTGTGTCTAGCGGGGTTGATGAGCAGTTCTTC

d_call: .
j_call: TRBJ1-6
clone_size: .
v_call: TRBV27
cdr3_aa: CASSSPGYNSPLHF
cdr3_nt: TGTGCCAGCAGTTCTCCAGGTTATAATTCACCCCTCCACTTT

d_call: TRBD1
j_call: TRBJ2-7
clone_size: .
v_call: TRBV2
cdr3_aa: CASNRGSSYEQYF
cdr3_nt: TGTGCCAGCAACAGGGGAAGCTCCTACGAGCAGTACTTC

d_call: TRBD1
j_call: TRBJ2-7
clone_size: .
v_call: TRBV10-2
cdr3_aa: CASNRGQGSSYEQYF
cdr3_nt: TGCGCCAGCAATCGGGGACAGGGAAGCTCCTACGAGCAGTACTTC

d_call: .
j_call: TRBJ2-2
clone_size: .
v_call: TRBV5-4
cdr3_aa: CASSLMSGANTGELFF
cdr3_nt: TGTGCCAGCAGCTTGATGTCCGGGGCGAACACCGGGGAGCTGTTTTTT

d_call: TRBD2
j_call: TRBJ2-3
clone_size: .
v_call: TRBV4-1
cdr3_aa: CASSPSRGGITDTQYF
cdr3_nt: TGCGCCAGCAGCCCCTCGCGGGGGGGCATCACAGATACGCAGTATTTT

d_call: .
j_call: TRBJ1-1
clone_size: .
v_call: TRBV2
cdr3_aa: CASSEALRSTEAFF
cdr3_nt: TGTGCCAGCAGTGAAGCATTGCGGAGCACTGAAGCTTTCTTT

d_call: TRBD1
j_call: TRBJ2-5
clone_size: .
v_call: TRBV11-3
cdr3_aa: CASSLGQGARETQYF
cdr3_nt: TGTGCCAGCAGCTTAGGACAGGGGGCAAGAGAGACCCAGTACTTC

d_call: .
j_call: TRBJ2-3
clone_size: .
v_call: TRBV27
cdr3_aa: CASSLQGSGTDTQYF
cdr3_nt: TGTGCCAGCAGTTTACAGGGAAGTGGCACAGATACGCAGTATTTT

d_call: .
j_call: TRBJ1-4
clone_size: .
v_call: TRBV5-1
cdr3_aa: CASSLTGHIDEKLFF
cdr3_nt: TGCGCCAGCAGCTTGACGGGACATATAGATGAAAAACTGTTTTTT

d_call: .
j_call: TRBJ1-2
clone_size: .
v_call: TRBV5-1
cdr3_aa: CASSLDGTGVSYGYTF
cdr3_nt: TGCGCCAGCAGCTTGGATGGGACGGGGGTGAGCTATGGCTACACCTTC

d_call: TRBD1
j_call: TRBJ2-5
clone_size: .
v_call: TRBV11-2
cdr3_aa: CASSLDPQGAGEETQYF
cdr3_nt: TGTGCCAGCAGCTTAGATCCCCAGGGGGCAGGGGAAGAGACCCAGTACTTC

d_call: .
j_call: TRBJ2-7
clone_size: once
v_call: TRBV5-4
cdr3_aa: CASSLAGAIYEQYF
cdr3_nt: TGTGCCAGCAGCTTGGCAGGGGCGATCTACGAGCAGTACTTC

d_call: .
j_call: TRBJ1-1
clone_size: .
v_call: TRBV21-1
cdr3_aa: CASSKYPPQVNTEAFF
cdr3_nt: TGTGCCAGCAGCAAATATCCGCCCCAGGTGAACACTGAAGCTTTCTTT

d_call: .
j_call: TRBJ2-7
clone_size: .
v_call: TRBV5-1
cdr3_aa: CASTWGGQDSYEQYF
cdr3_nt: TGCGCCAGCACTTGGGGGGGACAGGATTCCTACGAGCAGTACTTC

d_call: .
j_call: TRBJ2-7
clone_size: .
v_call: TRBV5-1
cdr3_aa: CATPLGGIHEQYF
cdr3_nt: TGCGCCACCCCCCTCGGGGGAATCCACGAGCAGTACTTC

d_call: .
j_call: TRBJ2-7
clone_size: .
v_call: TRBV5-1
cdr3_aa: CASSLASVYEQYF
cdr3_nt: TGCGCCAGCAGCTTGGCCTCGGTCTACGAGCAGTACTTC

d_call: .
j_call: TRBJ1-1
clone_size: .
v_call: TRBV5-1
cdr3_aa: CASSLDPGQNTEAFF
cdr3_nt: TGCGCCAGCAGCTTGGATCCGGGACAGAACACTGAAGCTTTCTTT

d_call: .
j_call: TRBJ1-6
clone_size: few
v_call: TRBV27
cdr3_aa: CASSRNLSGRNSPLHF
cdr3_nt: TGTGCCAGCAGTCGAAACCTTAGCGGGAGAAATTCACCCCTCCACTTT

d_call: .
j_call: TRBJ2-5
clone_size: .
v_call: TRBV6-5
cdr3_aa: CASRRTGQETQYF
cdr3_nt: TGTGCCAGCAGGAGAACAGGGCAGGAGACCCAGTACTTC

d_call: .
j_call: TRBJ2-5
clone_size: .
v_call: TRBV19
cdr3_aa: CASSMVSDQETQYF
cdr3_nt: TGTGCCAGTAGTATGGTTAGCGACCAAGAGACCCAGTACTTC

d_call: TRBD2
j_call: TRBJ2-7
clone_size: .
v_call: TRBV6-5
cdr3_aa: CASSPWTSGYEQYF
cdr3_nt: TGTGCCAGCAGTCCCTGGACTAGCGGCTACGAGCAGTACTTC

d_call: TRBD1
j_call: TRBJ2-1
clone_size: .
v_call: TRBV5-1
cdr3_aa: CASSWRDRGGPQSYNEQFF
cdr3_nt: TGCGCCAGCAGCTGGAGGGACAGGGGTGGCCCACAATCCTACAATGAGCAGTTCTTC